This T cell receptor beta chain was recovered during a study of T-cell reconstitution after alpha-beta-depleted transplantation in children (dated by TCRdb to between 2015 and 2016). As for the study more broadly: The study quantitatively tracked T-cell immune reconstitution after TCRalphabeta/CD19-depleted allogeneic hematopoietic cell transplantation in children using TCR repertoire profiling.

This clonotype was recorded at least ten times. Its antigen is unknown. No per-base quality is available; no much larger clone lies one base away. The V and J ends are trimmed by 6 bases and 2 bases, leaving 14 bases between them. Measured from the cysteine to the phenylalanine, the CDR3 is 13 residues long. Kept here is only the CDR3 DNA, which spans 39 bases and is read in frame from base 1. For CDR1 and CDR2, the germline V gene (reference sequence) lists DFQATT and SNEGSKA. Libraries were made using PCR. These reads were obtained on an Illumina HiSeq 2500. TCR libraries were prepared with molecular barcoding, using unique molecular identifiers to normalize TCRbeta repertoire quantification. TCRdb passed the public sequencing reads through fastp at Q25 and MiXCR, retaining productive beta sequences. Rows matching on CDR3 protein sequence are summarized as one entry with the most common DNA and genes. Here the sample has about 640,000 distinct CDR3 sequences; roughly 15% occur a single time. The ten largest clones capture 0.8% to 1.1% of the sample.

The material sequenced was PBMCs from the stem cell graft donor, taken from the stem cell graft. Recombination connected TRBV20-1 to TRBJ2-7; 5 matching bases give a weak D call of TRBD1. The receptor was derived from a human donor who donated a stem cell graft to a child with acute myeloid leukemia. The nucleotide sequence is TGCAGTGCCAACACGGACATACCCTACGAGCAGTACTTC. Translated, this is CSANTDIPYEQYF.